This T cell receptor (beta chain) was sequenced during a study of blood T cell repertoires in COVID-19. Study at large: Sites in the United States, Italy and Spain provided acute and convalescent COVID-19 samples. The analysed material was cDNA or gDNA that came from T cells, B-cell-depleted T cells, or PBMCs.

Germline V gene data show CDR1 as MRHNA and CDR2 as SNTAGT. The CDR3 length is 13 residues. Trimming took 6 bases from V and 0 from J, leaving 8 bases between them. Per the original methods: For nucleated cells, counts were estimated from reference gene primer amplification. Using immunoSEQ multiplex PCR, the repertoire was profiled, and TCRdb retains in-frame clones only, with some absent. Clone size and V and J calls were adopted from that table, with D and trimming inferred from the DNA. Among about 190,000 clones listed, under 90% were seen once. The sequencing sample was made of peripheral blood. This clonotype was sampled from a human donor in a cohort sampled during active COVID-19. This rearrangement joins TRBV6-4 to TRBJ1-2; D possibly corresponds to TRBD1 (6 bases). The CDR3 nucleotides are TGTGCCAGCAGACAGGGCCCTAACTATGGCTACACCTTC. It codes for CASRQGPNYGYTF.